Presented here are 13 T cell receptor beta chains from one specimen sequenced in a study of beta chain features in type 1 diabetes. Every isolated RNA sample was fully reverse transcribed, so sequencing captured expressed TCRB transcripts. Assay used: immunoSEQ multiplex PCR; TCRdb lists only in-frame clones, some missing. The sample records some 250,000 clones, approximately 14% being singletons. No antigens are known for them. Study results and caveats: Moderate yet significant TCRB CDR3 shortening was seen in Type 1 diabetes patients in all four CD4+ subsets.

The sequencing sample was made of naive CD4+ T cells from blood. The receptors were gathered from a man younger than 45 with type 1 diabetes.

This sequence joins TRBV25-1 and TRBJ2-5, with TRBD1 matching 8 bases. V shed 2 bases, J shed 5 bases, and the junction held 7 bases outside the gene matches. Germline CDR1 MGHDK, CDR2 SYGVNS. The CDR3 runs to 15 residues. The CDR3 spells CASSEPGTGSETQYF. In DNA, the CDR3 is TGTGCCAGCAGTGAACCCGGGACAGGATCGGAGACCCAGTACTTC.

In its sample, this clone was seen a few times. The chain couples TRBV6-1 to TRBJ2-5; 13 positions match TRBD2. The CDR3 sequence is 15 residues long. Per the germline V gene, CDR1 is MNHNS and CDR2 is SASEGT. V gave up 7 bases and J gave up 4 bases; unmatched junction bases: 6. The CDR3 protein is CASNLLAGGRETQYF. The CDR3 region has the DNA TGTGCCAGCAACCTACTAGCGGGGGGGCGAGAGACCCAGTACTTC.

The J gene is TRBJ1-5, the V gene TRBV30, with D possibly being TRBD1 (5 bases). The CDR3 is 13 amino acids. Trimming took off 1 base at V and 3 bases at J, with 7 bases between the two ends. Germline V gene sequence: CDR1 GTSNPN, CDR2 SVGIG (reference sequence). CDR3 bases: TGTGCCTGGAGTGCCAGGGACAATCAGCCCCAGCATTTT. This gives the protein CAWSARDNQPQHF.

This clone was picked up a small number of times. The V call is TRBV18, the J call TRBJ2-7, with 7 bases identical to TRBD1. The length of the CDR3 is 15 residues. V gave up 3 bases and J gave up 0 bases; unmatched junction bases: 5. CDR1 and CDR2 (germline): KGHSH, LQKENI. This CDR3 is CASSPTTGTSYEQYF. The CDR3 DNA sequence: TGTGCCAGCTCACCTACGACAGGGACCTCCTACGAGCAGTACTTC. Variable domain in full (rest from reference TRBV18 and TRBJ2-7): NAGVMQNPRHLVRRRGQEARLRCSPMKGHSHVYWYRQLPEEGLKFMVYLQKENIIDESGMPKERFSAEFPKEGPSILRIQQVVRGDSAAYFCASSPTTGTSYEQYFGPGTRLTVT.

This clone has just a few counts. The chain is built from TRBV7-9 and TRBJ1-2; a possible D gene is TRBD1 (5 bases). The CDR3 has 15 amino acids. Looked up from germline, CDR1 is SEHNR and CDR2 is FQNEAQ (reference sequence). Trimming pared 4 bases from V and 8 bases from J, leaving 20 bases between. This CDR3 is CASSSTTGITIGYTF. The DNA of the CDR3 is TGTGCCAGCAGCTCAACCACAGGTATAACTATCGGCTACACCTTC.

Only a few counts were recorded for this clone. CDR3 DNA sequence: TGTGCCAGCAGCTTAGTGGCAGGGGACTCCTACGAGCAGTACTTC. This sequence encodes CASSLVAGDSYEQYF. V and J are TRBV11-2 and TRBJ2-7; possible D gene TRBD1, 6 bases. CDR1 SGHAT and CDR2 FQNNGV come from the germline V gene. The CDR3 totals 15 residues. V was trimmed by 1 base and J by 0 bases, leaving 10 bases between them.

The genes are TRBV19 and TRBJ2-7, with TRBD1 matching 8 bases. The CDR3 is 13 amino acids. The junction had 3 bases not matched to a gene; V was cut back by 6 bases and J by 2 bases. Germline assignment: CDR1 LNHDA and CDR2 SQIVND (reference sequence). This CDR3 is CASSRTGTYEQYF. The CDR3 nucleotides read TGTGCCAGTAGCCGGACAGGGACCTACGAGCAGTACTTC.

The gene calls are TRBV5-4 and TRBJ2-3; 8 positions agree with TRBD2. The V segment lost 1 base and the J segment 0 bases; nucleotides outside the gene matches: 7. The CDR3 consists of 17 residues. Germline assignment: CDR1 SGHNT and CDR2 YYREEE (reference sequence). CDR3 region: CASSLWNAGGSTDTQYF. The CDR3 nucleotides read TGTGCCAGCAGCTTGTGGAACGCGGGGGGAAGCACAGATACGCAGTATTTT.

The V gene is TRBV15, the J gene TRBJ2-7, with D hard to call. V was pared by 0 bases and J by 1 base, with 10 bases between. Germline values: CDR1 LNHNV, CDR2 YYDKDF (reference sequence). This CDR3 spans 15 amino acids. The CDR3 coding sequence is TGTGCCACCAGCAGAGATATACTCACTTCCTACGAGCAGTACTTC. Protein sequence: CATSRDILTSYEQYF.

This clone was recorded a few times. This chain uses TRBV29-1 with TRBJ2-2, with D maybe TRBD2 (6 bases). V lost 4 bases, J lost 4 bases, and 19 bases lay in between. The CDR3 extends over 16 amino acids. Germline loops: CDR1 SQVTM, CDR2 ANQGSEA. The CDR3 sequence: CSVAVGRPGSTGELFF. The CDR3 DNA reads TGCAGCGTTGCAGTCGGCAGGCCCGGGAGCACCGGGGAGCTGTTTTTT.

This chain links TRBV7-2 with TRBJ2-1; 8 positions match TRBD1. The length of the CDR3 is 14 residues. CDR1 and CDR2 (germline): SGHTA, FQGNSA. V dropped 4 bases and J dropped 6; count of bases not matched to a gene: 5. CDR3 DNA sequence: TGTGCCAGCAGCTCCGACAGGGGTGCCAATGAGCAGTTCTTC. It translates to CASSSDRGANEQFF.

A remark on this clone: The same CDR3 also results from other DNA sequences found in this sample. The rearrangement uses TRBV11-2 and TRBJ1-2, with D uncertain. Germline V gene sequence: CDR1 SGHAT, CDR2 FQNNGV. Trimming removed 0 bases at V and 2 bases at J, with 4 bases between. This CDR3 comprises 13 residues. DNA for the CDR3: TGTGCCAGCAGCTTAGACAGAAACTATGGCTACACCTTC. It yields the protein CASSLDRNYGYTF.

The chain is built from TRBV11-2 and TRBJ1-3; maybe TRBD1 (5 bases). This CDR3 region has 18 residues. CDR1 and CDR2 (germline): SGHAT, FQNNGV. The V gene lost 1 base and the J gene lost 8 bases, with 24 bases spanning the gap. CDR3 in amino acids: CASSLGGGTERPGDTIYF. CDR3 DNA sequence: TGTGCCAGCAGCTTAGGGGGAGGGACGGAGAGGCCCGGCGACACCATATATTTT.